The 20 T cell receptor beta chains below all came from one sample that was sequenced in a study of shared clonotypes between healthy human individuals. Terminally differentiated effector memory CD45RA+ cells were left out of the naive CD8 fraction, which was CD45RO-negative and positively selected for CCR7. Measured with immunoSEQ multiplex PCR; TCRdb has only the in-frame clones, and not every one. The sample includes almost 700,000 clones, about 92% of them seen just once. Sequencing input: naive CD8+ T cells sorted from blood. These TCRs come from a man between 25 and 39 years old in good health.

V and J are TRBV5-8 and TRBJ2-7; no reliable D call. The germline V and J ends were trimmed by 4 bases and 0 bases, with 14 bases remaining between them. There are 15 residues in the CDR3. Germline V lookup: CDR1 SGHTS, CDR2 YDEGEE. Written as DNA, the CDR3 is TGTGCCAGCAGCCAACTCAAGTGGAGCTCCTACGAGCAGTACTTC. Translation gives CASSQLKWSSYEQYF.

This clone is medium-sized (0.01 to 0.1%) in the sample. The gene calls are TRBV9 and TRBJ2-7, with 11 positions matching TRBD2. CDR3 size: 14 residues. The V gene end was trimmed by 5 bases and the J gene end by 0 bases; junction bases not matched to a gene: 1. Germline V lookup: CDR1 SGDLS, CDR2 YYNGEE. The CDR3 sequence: CASSSGRDSYEQYF. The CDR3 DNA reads TGTGCCAGCAGTAGCGGGAGGGACTCCTACGAGCAGTACTTC.

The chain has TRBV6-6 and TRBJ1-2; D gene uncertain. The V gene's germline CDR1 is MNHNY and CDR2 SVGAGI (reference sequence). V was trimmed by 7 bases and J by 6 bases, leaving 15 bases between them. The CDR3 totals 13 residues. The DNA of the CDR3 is TGTGCCAGCAAGGAGCTACAAGCTGATGGCTACACCTTC. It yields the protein CASKELQADGYTF.

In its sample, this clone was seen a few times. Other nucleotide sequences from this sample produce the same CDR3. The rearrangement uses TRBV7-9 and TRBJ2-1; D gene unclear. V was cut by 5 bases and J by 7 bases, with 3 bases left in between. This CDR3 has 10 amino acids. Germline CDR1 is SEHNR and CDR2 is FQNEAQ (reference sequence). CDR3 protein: CASSNNEQFF. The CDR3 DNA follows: TGTGCCAGCAGCAATAATGAGCAGTTCTTC.

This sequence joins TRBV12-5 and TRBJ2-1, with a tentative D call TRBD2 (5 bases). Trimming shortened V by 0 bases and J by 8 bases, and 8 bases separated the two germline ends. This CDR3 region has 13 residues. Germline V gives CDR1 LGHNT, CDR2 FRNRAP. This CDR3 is CASGLVGVDEQFF. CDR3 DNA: TGTGCTAGTGGTTTGGTGGGAGTCGATGAGCAGTTCTTC.

The CDR3 coding sequence is TGCGCCAGCAGCCCCGGACAGCCAGTCCCAGGGGAGGACGAGCAGTACTTC. As protein: CASSPGQPVPGEDEQYF. This chain connects TRBV4-1 to TRBJ2-7; D is perhaps TRBD1 or TRBD2 (6 bases each). Deletions cut 4 bases from V and 5 bases from J, with 24 bases between. This CDR3 spans 17 amino acids. CDR1 is MGHRA and CDR2 is YSYEKL in the germline V gene.

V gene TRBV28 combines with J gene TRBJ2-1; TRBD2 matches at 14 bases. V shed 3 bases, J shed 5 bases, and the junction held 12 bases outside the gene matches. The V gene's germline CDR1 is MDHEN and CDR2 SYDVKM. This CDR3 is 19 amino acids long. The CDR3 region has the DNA TGTGCCAGCAGTTTGCCCGGGACTAGCGGGAGTCCCTTCCACAATGAGCAGTTCTTC. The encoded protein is CASSLPGTSGSPFHNEQFF.

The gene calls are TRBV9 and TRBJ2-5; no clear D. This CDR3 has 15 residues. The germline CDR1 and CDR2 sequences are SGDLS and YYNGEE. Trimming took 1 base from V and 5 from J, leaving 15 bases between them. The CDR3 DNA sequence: TGTGCCAGCAGCGTATCCACCCGGCCGGAGGAGACCCAGTACTTC. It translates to CASSVSTRPEETQYF.

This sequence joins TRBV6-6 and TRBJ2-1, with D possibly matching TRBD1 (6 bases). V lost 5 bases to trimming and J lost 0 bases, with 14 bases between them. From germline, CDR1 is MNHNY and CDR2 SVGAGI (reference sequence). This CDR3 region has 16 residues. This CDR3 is CASSPTGMGSYNEQFF. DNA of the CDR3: TGTGCCAGCAGTCCTACAGGGATGGGCTCCTACAATGAGCAGTTCTTC.

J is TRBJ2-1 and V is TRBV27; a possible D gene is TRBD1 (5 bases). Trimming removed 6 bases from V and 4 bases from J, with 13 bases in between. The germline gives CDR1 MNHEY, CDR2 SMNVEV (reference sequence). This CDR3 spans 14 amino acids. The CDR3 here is CASSRAGSYNEQFF. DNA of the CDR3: TGTGCCAGCAGCAGGGCAGGGTCGTACAATGAGCAGTTCTTC.

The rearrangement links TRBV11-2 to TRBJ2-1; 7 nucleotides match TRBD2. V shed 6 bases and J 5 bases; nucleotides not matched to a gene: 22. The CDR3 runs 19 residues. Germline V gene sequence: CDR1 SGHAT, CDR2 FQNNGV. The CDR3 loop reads CASSLDGVRERFPHNEQFF. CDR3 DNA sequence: TGTGCCAGCAGTCTAGATGGAGTGCGGGAGCGATTCCCACACAATGAGCAGTTCTTC.

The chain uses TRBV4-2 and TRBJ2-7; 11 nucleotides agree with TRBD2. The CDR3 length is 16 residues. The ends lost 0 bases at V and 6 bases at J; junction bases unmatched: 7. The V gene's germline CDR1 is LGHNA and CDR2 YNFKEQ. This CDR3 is CASSQDWGLAAAEQYF. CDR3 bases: TGTGCCAGCAGCCAAGATTGGGGACTAGCGGCCGCCGAGCAGTACTTC.

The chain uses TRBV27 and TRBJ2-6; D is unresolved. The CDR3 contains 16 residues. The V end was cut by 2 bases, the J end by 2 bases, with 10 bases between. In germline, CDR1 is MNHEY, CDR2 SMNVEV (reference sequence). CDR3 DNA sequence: TGTGCCAGCAGTTTACTAACAAACACTGGGGCCAACGTCCTGACTTTC. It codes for CASSLLTNTGANVLTF. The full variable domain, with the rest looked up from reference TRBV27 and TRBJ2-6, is EAQVTQNPRYLITVTGKKLTVTCSQNMNHEYMSWYRQDPGLGLRQIYYSMNVEVTDKGDVPEGYKVSRKEKRNFPLILESPSPNQTSLYFCASSLLTNTGANVLTFGAGSRLTVL.

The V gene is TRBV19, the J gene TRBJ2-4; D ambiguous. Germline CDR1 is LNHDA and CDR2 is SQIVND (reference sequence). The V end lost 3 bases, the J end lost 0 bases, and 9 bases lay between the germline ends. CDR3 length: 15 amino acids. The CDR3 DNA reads TGTGCCAGTAGTATCGCCAGTCTAGCCAAAAACATTCAGTACTTC. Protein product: CASSIASLAKNIQYF. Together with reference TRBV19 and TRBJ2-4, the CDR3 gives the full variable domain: DGGITQSPKYLFRKEGQNVTLSCEQNLNHDAMYWYRQDPGQGLRLIYYSQIVNDFQKGDIAEGYSVSREKKESFPLTVTSAQKNPTAFYLCASSIASLAKNIQYFGAGTRLSVL.

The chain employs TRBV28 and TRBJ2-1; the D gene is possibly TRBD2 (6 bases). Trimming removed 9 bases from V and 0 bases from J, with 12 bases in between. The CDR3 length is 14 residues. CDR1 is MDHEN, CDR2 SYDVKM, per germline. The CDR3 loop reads CASISGSSYNEQFF. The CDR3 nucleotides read TGTGCCAGTATTAGCGGAAGCTCCTACAATGAGCAGTTCTTC.

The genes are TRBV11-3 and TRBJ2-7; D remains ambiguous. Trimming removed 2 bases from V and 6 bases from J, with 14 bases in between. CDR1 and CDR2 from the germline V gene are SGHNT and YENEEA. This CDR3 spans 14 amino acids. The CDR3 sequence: CASSLLLPGSEQYF. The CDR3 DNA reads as TGTGCCAGCAGCTTACTCCTCCCCGGAAGCGAGCAGTACTTC.

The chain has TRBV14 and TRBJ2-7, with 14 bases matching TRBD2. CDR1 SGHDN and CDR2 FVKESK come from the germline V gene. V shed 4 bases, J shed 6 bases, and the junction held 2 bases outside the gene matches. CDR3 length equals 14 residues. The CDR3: CASSRLAGGLEQYF. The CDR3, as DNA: TGTGCCAGCAGCCGACTAGCGGGAGGGCTCGAGCAGTACTTC.

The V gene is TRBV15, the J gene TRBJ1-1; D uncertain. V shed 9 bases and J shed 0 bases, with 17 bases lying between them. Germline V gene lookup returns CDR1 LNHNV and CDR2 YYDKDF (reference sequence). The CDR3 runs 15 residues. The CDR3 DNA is TGTGCCACTATTCAGTTCGGGGTCATGAACACTGAAGCTTTCTTT. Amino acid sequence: CATIQFGVMNTEAFF.

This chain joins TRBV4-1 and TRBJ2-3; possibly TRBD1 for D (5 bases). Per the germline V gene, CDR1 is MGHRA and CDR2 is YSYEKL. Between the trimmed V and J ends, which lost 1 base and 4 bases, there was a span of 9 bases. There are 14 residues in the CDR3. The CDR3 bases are TGCGCCAGCAGCCAAGCAGGGTCTGCAGATACGCAGTATTTT. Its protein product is CASSQAGSADTQYF.

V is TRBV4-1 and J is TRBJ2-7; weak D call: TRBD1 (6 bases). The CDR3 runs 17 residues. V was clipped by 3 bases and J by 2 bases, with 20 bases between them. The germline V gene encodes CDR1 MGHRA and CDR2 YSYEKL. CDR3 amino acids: CASSQPETGRAAYEQYF. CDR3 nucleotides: TGCGCCAGCAGCCAGCCCGAGACAGGCAGGGCGGCCTACGAGCAGTACTTC.